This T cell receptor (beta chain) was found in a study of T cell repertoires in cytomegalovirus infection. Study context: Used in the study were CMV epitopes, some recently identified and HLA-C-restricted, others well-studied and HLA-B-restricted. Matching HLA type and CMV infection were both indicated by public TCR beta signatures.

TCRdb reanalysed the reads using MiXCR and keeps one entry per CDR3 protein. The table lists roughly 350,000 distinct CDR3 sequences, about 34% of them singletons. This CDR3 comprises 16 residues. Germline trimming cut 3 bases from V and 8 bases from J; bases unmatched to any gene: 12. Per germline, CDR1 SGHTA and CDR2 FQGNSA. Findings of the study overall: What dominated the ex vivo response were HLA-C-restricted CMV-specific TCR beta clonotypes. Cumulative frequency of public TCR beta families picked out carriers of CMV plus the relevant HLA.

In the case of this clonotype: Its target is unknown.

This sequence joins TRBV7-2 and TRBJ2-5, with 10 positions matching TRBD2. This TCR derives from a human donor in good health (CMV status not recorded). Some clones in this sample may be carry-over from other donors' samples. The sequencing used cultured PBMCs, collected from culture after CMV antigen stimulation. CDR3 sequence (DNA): TGTGCCAGCAGCTTTAGTCGGCTAGCGGGAGCTGTAACCCAGTACTTC. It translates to CASSFSRLAGAVTQYF.